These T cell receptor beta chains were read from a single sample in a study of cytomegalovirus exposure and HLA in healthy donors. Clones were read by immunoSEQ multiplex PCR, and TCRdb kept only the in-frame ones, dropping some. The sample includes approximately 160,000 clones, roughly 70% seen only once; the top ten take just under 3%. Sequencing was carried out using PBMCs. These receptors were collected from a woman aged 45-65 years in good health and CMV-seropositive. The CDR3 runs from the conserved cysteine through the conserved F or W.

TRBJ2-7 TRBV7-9 CASSLEFGDSPYEQYF
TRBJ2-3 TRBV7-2 CASSPGRDRLTDTQYF
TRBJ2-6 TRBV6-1 CASSVQGNSGANVLTF
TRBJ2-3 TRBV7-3 CASSSGLAGGSTQYF
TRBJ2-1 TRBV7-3 CASSPTGSYNEQFF
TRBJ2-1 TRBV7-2 CASSLGTSPYNEQFF
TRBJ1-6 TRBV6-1 CASGQPGKSPLHF
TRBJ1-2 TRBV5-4 CASRPESGTVRYTF
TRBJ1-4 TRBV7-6 CASSLGGPGQHNEKLFF
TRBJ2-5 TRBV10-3 CAISEPRAQGTQYF
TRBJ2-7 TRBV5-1 CASSLVPSGYEQYF
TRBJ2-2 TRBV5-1 CASSRLENTGELFF
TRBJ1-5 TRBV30 CAWSSGTGDDQPQHF
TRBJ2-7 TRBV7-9 CASSLAQGSFYEQYF
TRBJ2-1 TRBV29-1 CSVRGTSGASEQFF
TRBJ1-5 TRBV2 CASSTGDPNQPQHF
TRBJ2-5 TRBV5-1 CASSFFLGEETQYF
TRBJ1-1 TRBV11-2 CASSFGGGEAFF
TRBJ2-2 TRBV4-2 CASSQDEGTGELFF
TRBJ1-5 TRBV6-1 CASSENRGGNQPQHF
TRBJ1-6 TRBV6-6 CASSSLIQGTGSPLHF
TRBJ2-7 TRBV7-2 CASTPGPGTAYEQYF
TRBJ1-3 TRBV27 CASSLSWGQGGSGNTIYF
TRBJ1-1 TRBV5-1 CASSWAQGVNTEAFF
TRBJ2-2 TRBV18 CASSPQGANTGELFF
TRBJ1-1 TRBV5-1 CASSLGAGGTEAFF
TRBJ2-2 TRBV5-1 CASTLSRVTDGELFF
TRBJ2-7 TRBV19 CASSTPDRGLNEQYF
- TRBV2 CATRSGTGRIYEQYF
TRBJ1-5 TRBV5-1 CASSPGSRGQPQHF
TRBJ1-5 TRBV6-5 CASSEQGIYQPQHF
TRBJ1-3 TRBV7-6 CASSPSGNTIYF
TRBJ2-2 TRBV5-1 CASSPQTGFTGELFF
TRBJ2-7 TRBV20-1 CSYAHEQYF
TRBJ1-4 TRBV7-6 CASSPGQNYEKLFF
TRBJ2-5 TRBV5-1 CASSPGGGDEETQYF
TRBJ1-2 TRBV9 CASSASSRPGVYGYTF
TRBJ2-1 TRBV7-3 CASSFSGGPYNEQFF
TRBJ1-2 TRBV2 CASSDRTANYGYTF
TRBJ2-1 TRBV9 CASSLGLTLEQFF
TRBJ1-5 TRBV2 CASSEEGIGNQPQHF
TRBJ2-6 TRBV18 CASSLSTGPPSGANVLTF
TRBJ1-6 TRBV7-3 CASSSSNNSPLHF
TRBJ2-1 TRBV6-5 CASSQGLYTYNEQFF
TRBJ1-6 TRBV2 CASSEAPPNFSPLHF
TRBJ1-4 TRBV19 CASSTGQVLSEKLFF
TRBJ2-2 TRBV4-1 CASSQPSGGGFAGELFF
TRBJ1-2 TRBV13 CASSHHRTGGPYGYTF
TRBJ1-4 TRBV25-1 CASRQAGGNEKLFF
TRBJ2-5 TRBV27 CASSSRETQYF
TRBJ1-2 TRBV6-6 CASSYSETGSNGYTF
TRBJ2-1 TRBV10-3 CAISESTVNPGQGRNEQFF
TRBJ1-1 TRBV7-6 CASSRGGTGSVEAFF
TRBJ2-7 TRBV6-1 CASSVEGGENYEQYF
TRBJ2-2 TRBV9 CASSVDSGGLTGELFF